This T cell receptor beta chain was obtained from a study of response to subunit inactivated influenza vaccine (dated by TCRdb to the late 2010s). A note on the overall study: Deep quantitative profiling of the T cell receptor repertoire was used in the study to follow responses to a trivalent subunit inactivated influenza vaccine.

Results and caveats for the whole study, not just this receptor: The authors suggested that each seasonal influenza vaccination may recruit only a limited number of new T cells.

Library method: RT-PCR. Sequencing instrument: Illumina HiSeq 2500. The public reads were reprocessed in TCRdb via fastp at Q25 and MiXCR, keeping in-frame beta chains. Rows are unified per CDR3 protein, each entry keeping the most common DNA and genes. For this sample there are about 520,000 distinct CDR3 sequences; approximately 11% appear just once. 12% of the sample is taken by the ten largest. Including the terminal cysteine and phenylalanine, the CDR3 comprises 16 residues. Only the CDR3 portion is preserved as DNA: 48 bases, with reading frame beginning at the first base. The germline V gene (reference sequence) supplies CDR1 SEHNR and CDR2 FQNEAQ. From V the trimming removes 5 bases and from J it removes 0 bases, while the gene matches leave 6 bases of the junction unaccounted for. What the time point label conveys for this sample: more than 35 days after influenza vaccine administration. Turning to this clonotype: What this receptor recognizes is not known. Per-base qualities were not stored, and no clone one base away is much larger.

The rearranged chain carries TRBV7-9 and TRBJ1-1; 10 central nucleotides agree with TRBD1. The origin of this receptor is a man aged 45-60 years who received an inactivated influenza vaccine. Donor details come from another sample of the same person, matched by shared clones. The sample in question was PBMCs from blood, obtained roughly 46 days after vaccination. Here is the DNA: TGTGCCAGCAGCCTGGGGACAGGGGTTTTGAACACTGAAGCTTTCTTT. It is translated as CASSLGTGVLNTEAFF.